Below are 27 T cell receptor beta chains sequenced from a single sample in a study of cytomegalovirus exposure and HLA in healthy donors. 13 Jbeta primers and 60 Vbeta primers were used for the PCR. Sequencing used immunoSEQ multiplex PCR; TCRdb keeps in-frame clones, though not all of them. The sample contains some 150,000 clones, more than 75% of which appear only once. Sequenced sample: PBMCs. These receptors were taken from a male donor in good health and CMV-seronegative.

The chain is built from TRBV9 and TRBJ2-1; 11 nucleotides agree with TRBD2. V was clipped by 4 bases and J by 5 bases; unmatched bases: 2. The V gene's germline CDR1 is SGDLS and CDR2 YYNGEE. The CDR3 consists of 14 residues. As DNA, the CDR3 is TGTGCCAGCAGCCCGGGACTAGCGGACAATGAGCAGTTCTTC. It encodes CASSPGLADNEQFF.

The rearrangement links TRBV30 to TRBJ2-7; D remains unclear. Germline-derived CDR1 and CDR2 are GTSNPN and SVGIG (reference sequence). V lost 1 base to trimming and J lost 2 bases, with 6 bases between them. This CDR3 comprises 12 residues. In DNA form, the CDR3 reads TGTGCCTGGAGTGATGGAGCCTACGAGCAGTACTTC. Protein sequence: CAWSDGAYEQYF.

This sequence joins TRBV5-8 and TRBJ2-3, with D tentatively TRBD2 (6 bases). Germline CDR1 and CDR2: SGHTS and YDEGEE. V shed 4 bases and J shed 7 bases, with 10 bases lying between them. The CDR3 covers 12 residues. The CDR3 region has the DNA TGTGCCAGCAGCCCCGGGGGATATACGCAGTATTTT. This translates into CASSPGGYTQYF. Complete variable domain (other parts from reference TRBV5-8 and TRBJ2-3): EAGVTQSPTHLIKTRGQQATLRCSPISGHTSVYWYQQALGLGLQFLLWYDEGEERNRGNFPPRFSGRQFPNYSSELNVNALELEDSALYLCASSPGGYTQYFGPGTRLTVL.

Here the CDR3 DNA reads TGTGCTAGTGGTTTACCTAACACAGATACGCAGTATTTT. It specifies CASGLPNTDTQYF. The chain carries TRBV12-5 and TRBJ2-3; no clear D gene. V dropped 3 bases and J dropped 2 bases, with 6 bases sitting between them. This CDR3 is built from 13 residues. CDR1 is LGHNT, CDR2 FRNRAP, per germline.

This chain links TRBV7-9 with TRBJ2-1; TRBD2 agrees at 8 bases. The trim removed 5 bases at V and 7 bases at J, leaving 10 bases unmatched. Germline CDR1 is SEHNR and CDR2 is FQNEAQ (reference sequence). The CDR3 runs to 15 residues. CDR3 amino acids: CASSPRVAGINEQFF. As DNA, the CDR3 is TGTGCCAGCAGCCCCCGGGTAGCGGGGATAAATGAGCAGTTCTTC.

This clone has a handful of counts. The rearrangement links TRBV5-4 to TRBJ2-2, with 14 bases aligning to TRBD2. Germline CDR1 and CDR2: SGHNT and YYREEE (reference sequence). Losses at the gene ends were 0 bases for V and 4 bases for J; bases not matched to a gene: 5. CDR3 size: 18 residues. The CDR3: CASSLGGLAGDFTGELFF. The CDR3 coding sequence is TGTGCCAGCAGCTTGGGGGGACTAGCGGGGGACTTCACCGGGGAGCTGTTTTTT.

V and J are TRBV4-1 and TRBJ1-2; D not resolved. This CDR3 spans 13 amino acids. CDR1 is MGHRA and CDR2 is YSYEKL in the germline V gene. Trimming removed 2 bases from V and 0 bases from J, with 4 bases in between. The CDR3 bases are TGCGCCAGCAGCCAACGTTCTAACTATGGCTACACCTTC. Its translation is CASSQRSNYGYTF.

The rearrangement joins TRBV11-2 to TRBJ2-7; D ambiguous. The CDR3 is 13 residues long. CDR1 SGHAT and CDR2 FQNNGV come from the germline V gene. Trimming left V 0 bases short and J 3 bases short, with 6 bases between. In DNA, the CDR3 is TGTGCCAGCAGCTTAGATCTAGACTACGAGCAGTACTTC. It yields the protein CASSLDLDYEQYF.

The chain carries TRBV15 and TRBJ2-7; tentative D call: TRBD2 (7 bases). The CDR3 is made up of 18 amino acids. CDR1 LNHNV and CDR2 YYDKDF come from the germline V gene (reference sequence). Trimming left V 0 bases short and J 9 bases short, with 27 bases between. DNA for the CDR3: TGTGCCACCAGCAGAGAAGGAGGGGGGACTACTACGAGCTGGCGGCAGTACTTC. Translating it yields CATSREGGGTTTSWRQYF.

J is TRBJ2-3 and V is TRBV7-2; 10 bases are a match to TRBD2. CDR1 SGHTA and CDR2 FQGNSA come from the germline V gene. The CDR3 is 15 residues long. With V trimmed by 3 bases and J by 8 bases, 8 bases remained unmatched. CDR3 bases: TGTGCCAGCAGCTTCCCGCTAGCGGGGGCCCTTACGCAGTATTTT. Translated: CASSFPLAGALTQYF.

The gene calls are TRBV2 and TRBJ1-2, with TRBD1 as a possible D gene (5 bases). The CDR3 sequence is 14 residues long. Trimming removed 7 bases from V and 0 bases from J, with 12 bases in between. The germline gives CDR1 SNHLY, CDR2 FYNNEI. CDR3: CASKDHRSNYGYTF. CDR3 DNA: TGTGCCAGCAAGGACCACAGGTCTAACTATGGCTACACCTTC.

The chain couples TRBV19 to TRBJ2-7; possible D gene TRBD1, 5 bases. V lost 3 bases to trimming and J lost 5 bases, with 8 bases between them. The length of the CDR3 is 12 residues. Per the germline V gene, CDR1 is LNHDA and CDR2 is SQIVND (reference sequence). CDR3 amino acids: CASSIDSNEQYF. The CDR3 DNA is TGTGCCAGTAGTATCGACAGCAACGAGCAGTACTTC.

The chain links TRBV9 to TRBJ2-2; 10 bases line up with TRBD2. Trimming cost V 0 bases and J 6 bases; bases outside gene matches: 5. The CDR3 extends over 16 amino acids. CDR1 SGDLS and CDR2 YYNGEE come from the germline V gene. Here the CDR3 DNA reads TGTGCCAGCAGCGTAGTGAGCGGGGGGGCCCCCGGGGAGCTGTTTTTT. Protein product: CASSVVSGGAPGELFF.

This clone was seen more than once but under ten times. The chain has TRBV5-1 and TRBJ1-1; no definite D call. The ends were cut back, 4 bases at V and 0 bases at J, with 10 bases in the middle. CDR1 is SGHRS, CDR2 YFSETQ, per germline. The CDR3 is 14 amino acids. In DNA, the CDR3 is TGCGCCAGCAGCGGATCGGGATTGAACACTGAAGCTTTCTTT. It translates to CASSGSGLNTEAFF.

The rearrangement uses TRBV19 and TRBJ1-5; D not resolved. The CDR3 runs to 14 residues. CDR1 is LNHDA, CDR2 SQIVND, per germline (reference sequence). V lost 3 bases to trimming and J lost 5 bases, with 11 bases between them. CDR3 coding DNA: TGTGCCAGTAGTATGTCGCAGGTCGATCAGCCCCAGCATTTT. Translating gives CASSMSQVDQPQHF. Full variable domain (remainder filled in from reference TRBV19 and TRBJ1-5): DGGITQSPKYLFRKEGQNVTLSCEQNLNHDAMYWYRQDPGQGLRLIYYSQIVNDFQKGDIAEGYSVSREKKESFPLTVTSAQKNPTAFYLCASSMSQVDQPQHFGDGTRLSIL.

V usage is TRBV6-5 and J usage is TRBJ2-2; 7 nucleotides match TRBD1. The CDR3 covers 14 residues. CDR1 MNHEY and CDR2 SVGAGI come from the germline V gene. V lost 8 bases to trimming and J lost 1 base; unmatched junction nucleotides: 4. As DNA, the CDR3 is TGTGCCAGCGCCAGGGGGTGGAACACCGGGGAGCTGTTTTTT. Protein product: CASARGWNTGELFF.

The chain couples TRBV18 to TRBJ2-3; D gene uncertain. CDR1 and CDR2 (germline): KGHSH, LQKENI. The CDR3 has 12 residues. V dropped 3 bases and J dropped 4 bases, with 5 bases sitting between them. The CDR3 loop reads CASSPSPDTQYF. In DNA, the CDR3 is TGTGCCAGCTCACCCTCCCCAGATACGCAGTATTTT.

V usage is TRBV11-2 and J usage is TRBJ2-7; a possible D gene is TRBD2 (5 bases). This CDR3 region has 16 residues. The germline V gene encodes CDR1 SGHAT and CDR2 FQNNGV. V lost 5 bases, J lost 2 bases, and 19 bases lay in between. CDR3 loop: CASSPLEGQSAYEQYF. The DNA of the CDR3 is TGTGCCAGCAGCCCTCTTGAGGGCCAAAGCGCCTACGAGCAGTACTTC.

The genes are TRBV2 and TRBJ1-2; D is possibly TRBD1 (6 bases). V lost 7 bases and J lost 5, with 11 bases in between. This CDR3 region has 12 residues. Germline CDR1 SNHLY, CDR2 FYNNEI. The CDR3 DNA reads as TGTGCCAGCAAGGGGGGGCAATATGGCTACACCTTC. This sequence encodes CASKGGQYGYTF.

This chain uses TRBV5-1 with TRBJ2-7, with a tentative D call TRBD1 (6 bases). The CDR3 totals 14 residues. Germline lookup yields CDR1 SGHRS and CDR2 YFSETQ. Trimming took off 1 base at V and 3 bases at J, with 11 bases between the two ends. CDR3 in amino acids: CASSLSGALYEQYF. CDR3 coding DNA: TGCGCCAGCAGCTTGTCAGGGGCACTCTACGAGCAGTACTTC.

J is TRBJ1-2 and V is TRBV2, with D hard to call. Per the germline V gene, CDR1 is SNHLY and CDR2 is FYNNEI. The CDR3 is 12 amino acids. V gave up 8 bases and J gave up 2 bases, with 9 bases separating them. The CDR3 spells CASSEENYGYTF. CDR3 sequence (DNA): TGTGCCAGCTCCGAGGAGAACTATGGCTACACCTTC. The full variable domain, in which reference TRBV2 and TRBJ1-2 provide the parts outside the CDR3, is EPEVTQTPSHQVTQMGQEVILRCVPISNHLYFYWYRQILGQKVEFLVSFYNNEISEKSEIFDDQFSVERPDGSNFTLKIRSTKLEDSAMYFCASSEENYGYTFGSGTRLTVV.

This rearrangement joins TRBV25-1 to TRBJ2-7; tentative D call: TRBD2 (5 bases). This CDR3 spans 15 amino acids. CDR1 is MGHDK and CDR2 is SYGVNS in the germline V gene. Trimming took off 2 bases at V and 7 bases at J, with 18 bases between the two ends. The chain's CDR3 is CASSETRKATGEQYF. Here the CDR3 DNA reads TGTGCCAGCAGTGAAACCAGGAAGGCGACGGGGGAGCAGTACTTC.

This clone was recorded only once. The genes are TRBV5-4 and TRBJ2-2; no clear D. V lost 0 bases and J 1 base, leaving 4 bases between the germline ends. This CDR3 is built from 14 residues. Germline V gene data show CDR1 as SGHNT and CDR2 as YYREEE (reference sequence). CDR3 protein: CASSLGRNTGELFF. CDR3 nucleotide sequence: TGTGCCAGCAGCTTGGGGAGGAACACCGGGGAGCTGTTTTTT.

The rearrangement uses TRBV5-4 and TRBJ2-2; 9 bases fit TRBD1. This CDR3 contains 15 residues. The germline gives CDR1 SGHNT, CDR2 YYREEE (reference sequence). V lost 5 bases, J lost 5 bases, and 7 bases stayed unmatched. CDR3 region: CASRPDRGITGELFF. Here the CDR3 DNA reads TGTGCCAGCAGACCCGACAGGGGGATTACCGGGGAGCTGTTTTTT.

The CDR3: CASSQTPGQGNTEAFF. The DNA of the CDR3 is TGTGCCAGCAGCCAGACCCCGGGACAGGGGAACACTGAAGCTTTCTTT. This chain connects TRBV7-9 to TRBJ1-1; TRBD1 aligns across 9 bases. The germline V gene has CDR1 SEHNR and CDR2 FQNEAQ (reference sequence). This CDR3 is built from 16 residues. Losses at the gene ends were 5 bases for V and 1 base for J; bases not matched to a gene: 8.

This clone is a singleton in its sample. This chain links TRBV9 with TRBJ1-5; D may be TRBD1 (5 bases). The germline gives CDR1 SGDLS, CDR2 YYNGEE. The germline V and J ends were trimmed by 0 bases and 0 bases, with 10 bases remaining between them. The CDR3 runs 16 residues. The DNA of the CDR3 is TGTGCCAGCAGCGTAGGAAGGGGACTTAGCAATCAGCCCCAGCATTTT. Protein product: CASSVGRGLSNQPQHF.

Written as DNA, the CDR3 is TGTGCTAGTGGCTCACCCCTTAGCGGGGGCCGGGACGAGCAGTACTTC. Translating it yields CASGSPLSGGRDEQYF. The rearrangement uses TRBV12-5 and TRBJ2-7, with 9 nucleotides matching TRBD2. Germline V CDR1 and CDR2: LGHNT, FRNRAP. The CDR3 is 16 residues long. J gave up 5 bases and V 6 bases, and 14 bases lay outside the gene matches.